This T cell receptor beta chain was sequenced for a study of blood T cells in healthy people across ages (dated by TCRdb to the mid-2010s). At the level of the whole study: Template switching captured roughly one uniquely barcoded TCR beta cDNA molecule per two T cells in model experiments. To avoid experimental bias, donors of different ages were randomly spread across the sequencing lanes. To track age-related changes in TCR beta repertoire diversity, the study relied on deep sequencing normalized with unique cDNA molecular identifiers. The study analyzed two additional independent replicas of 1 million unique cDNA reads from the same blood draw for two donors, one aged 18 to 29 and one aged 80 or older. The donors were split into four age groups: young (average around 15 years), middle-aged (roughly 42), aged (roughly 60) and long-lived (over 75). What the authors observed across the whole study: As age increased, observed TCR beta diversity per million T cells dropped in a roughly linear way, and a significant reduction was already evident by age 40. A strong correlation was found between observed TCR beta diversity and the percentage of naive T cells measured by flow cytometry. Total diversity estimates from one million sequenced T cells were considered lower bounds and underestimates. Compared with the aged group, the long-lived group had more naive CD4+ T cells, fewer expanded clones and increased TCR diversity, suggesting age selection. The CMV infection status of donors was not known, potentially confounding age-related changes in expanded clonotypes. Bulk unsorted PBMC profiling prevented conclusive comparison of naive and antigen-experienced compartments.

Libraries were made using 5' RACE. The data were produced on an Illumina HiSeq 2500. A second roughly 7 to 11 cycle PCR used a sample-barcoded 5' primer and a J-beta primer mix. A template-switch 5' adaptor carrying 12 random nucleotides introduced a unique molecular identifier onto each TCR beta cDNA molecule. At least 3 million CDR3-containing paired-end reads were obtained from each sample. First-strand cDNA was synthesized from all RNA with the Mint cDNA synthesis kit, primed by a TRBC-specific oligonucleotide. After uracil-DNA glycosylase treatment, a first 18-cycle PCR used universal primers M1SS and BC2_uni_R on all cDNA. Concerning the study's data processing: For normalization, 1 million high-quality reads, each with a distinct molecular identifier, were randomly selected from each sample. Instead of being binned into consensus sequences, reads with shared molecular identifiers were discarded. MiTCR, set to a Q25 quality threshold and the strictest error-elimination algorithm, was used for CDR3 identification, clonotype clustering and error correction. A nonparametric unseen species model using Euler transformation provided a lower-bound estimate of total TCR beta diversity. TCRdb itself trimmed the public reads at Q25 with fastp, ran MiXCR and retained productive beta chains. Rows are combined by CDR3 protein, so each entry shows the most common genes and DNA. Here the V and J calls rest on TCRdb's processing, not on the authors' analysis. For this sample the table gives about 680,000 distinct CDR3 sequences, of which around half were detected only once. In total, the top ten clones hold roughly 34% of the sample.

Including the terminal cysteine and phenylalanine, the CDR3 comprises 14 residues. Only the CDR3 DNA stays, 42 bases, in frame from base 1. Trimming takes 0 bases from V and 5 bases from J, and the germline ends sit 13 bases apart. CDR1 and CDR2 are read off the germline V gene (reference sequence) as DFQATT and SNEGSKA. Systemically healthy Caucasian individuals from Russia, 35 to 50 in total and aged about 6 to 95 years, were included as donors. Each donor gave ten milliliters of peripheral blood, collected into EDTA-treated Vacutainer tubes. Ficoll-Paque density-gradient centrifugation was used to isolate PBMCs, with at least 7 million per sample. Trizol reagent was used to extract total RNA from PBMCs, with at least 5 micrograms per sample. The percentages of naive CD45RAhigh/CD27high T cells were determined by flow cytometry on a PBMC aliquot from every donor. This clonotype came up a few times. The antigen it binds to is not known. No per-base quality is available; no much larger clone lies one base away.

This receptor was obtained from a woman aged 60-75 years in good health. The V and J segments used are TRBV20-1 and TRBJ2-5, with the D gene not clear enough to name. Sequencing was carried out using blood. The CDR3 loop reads CSAREAKGAETQYF. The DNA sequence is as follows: TGCAGTGCTAGAGAGGCGAAGGGCGCTGAGACCCAGTACTTC.